This entry lists 7 T cell receptor beta chains sequenced from one sample in a study of CD8 T cells in ankylosing spondylitis. The study's findings and limits: There was a TCR beta motif, made of 7 or 8 highly homologous variants, that appeared characteristic of ankylosing spondylitis blood.

These TCRs' antigens remain unknown. TCRdb reanalysed the 5' RACE reads using MiXCR and keeps one entry per CDR3 protein. There are hundreds of thousands of distinct CDR3 sequences in the sample; around 11% occur only once, and less than 0.65% lies in the top ten. The sequenced sample consisted of blood, either unsorted or a sorted T cell fraction (not recorded which). The source of these receptors is a male donor with ankylosing spondylitis.

This clonotype was seen a few times. This sequence joins TRBV18 and TRBJ1-2; D might be TRBD1 (6 bases). The CDR3 length is 14 residues. V was pared by 3 bases and J by 4 bases, with 12 bases between. The germline V gene encodes CDR1 KGHSH and CDR2 LQKENI. This CDR3 reads CASSPPGASYGYTF. The CDR3 DNA reads as TGTGCCAGCTCACCGCCGGGGGCCTCCTATGGCTACACCTTC.

Only a few counts were recorded for this clonotype. This chain links TRBV5-1 with TRBJ1-1, with D tentatively TRBD1 (5 bases). V lost 0 bases to trimming and J lost 5 bases, with 11 bases between them. The CDR3 totals 14 residues. Germline V gene data show CDR1 as SGHRS and CDR2 as YFSETQ. The CDR3 loop reads CASSLVGEGTEAFF. DNA of the CDR3: TGCGCCAGCAGCTTGGTGGGGGAGGGTACTGAAGCTTTCTTT.

The rearrangement joins TRBV27 to TRBJ1-2, with unresolved D. Germline-derived CDR1 and CDR2 are MNHEY and SMNVEV (reference sequence). This CDR3 has 15 residues. The germline V and J ends were trimmed by 6 bases and 3 bases, with 17 bases remaining between them. The CDR3 coding sequence is TGTGCCAGCAGAACGATCTTGCGGCAGCACTATGGCTACACCTTC. Protein product: CASRTILRQHYGYTF.

The chain combines TRBV20-1 with TRBJ2-1; 8 nucleotides match TRBD1. The germline gives CDR1 DFQATT, CDR2 SNEGSKA (reference sequence). Germline trimming cut 6 bases from V and 4 bases from J; bases unmatched to any gene: 8. The CDR3 is made up of 14 amino acids. The CDR3 spells CSAGQAASYNEQFF. CDR3 nucleotides: TGCAGTGCGGGACAGGCCGCCTCATACAATGAGCAGTTCTTC.

This clonotype showed up just a few times. This chain links TRBV4-1 with TRBJ2-3; 9 positions match TRBD2. Losses at the gene ends were 0 bases for V and 4 bases for J; bases not matched to a gene: 5. Germline V gene sequence: CDR1 MGHRA, CDR2 YSYEKL. CDR3 length: 16 residues. The CDR3 DNA reads as TGCGCCAGCAGCCAAGAGAGGGCTAGCGGGGCAGATACGCAGTATTTT. This encodes CASSQERASGADTQYF.

This chain joins TRBV2 and TRBJ2-5; a weak D match, TRBD2 (6 bases). The germline CDR1 and CDR2 sequences are SNHLY and FYNNEI. This CDR3 contains 12 residues. Trimming pared 10 bases from V and 0 bases from J, leaving 9 bases between. The CDR3 loop reads CATERDQETQYF. The CDR3 coding sequence is TGTGCCACGGAGCGGGACCAAGAGACCCAGTACTTC.

CDR3 DNA sequence: TGTGCCTGGAGTGTTTGGCGGGAGGCCCCAGATACGCAGTATTTT. Residues: CAWSVWREAPDTQYF. The V call is TRBV30, the J call TRBJ2-3; 8 positions match TRBD2. Germline loops: CDR1 GTSNPN, CDR2 SVGIG (reference sequence). V was clipped by 0 bases and J by 4 bases; unmatched bases: 6. This CDR3 comprises 15 residues.